These 16 T cell receptor beta chains came from one sample sequenced in a study of OX40 agonist ivuxolimab in advanced cancers. Libraries were prepared by immunoSEQ multiplex PCR; TCRdb keeps only in-frame clonotypes and omits some of them. The sample has more than 95,000 clones; about 90% are singletons. The sample in question was CD4+ or CD8+ T cells sorted from blood, obtained in a trial of the OX40 agonist ivuxolimab. The receptor set was obtained from an adult with an advanced solid tumor such as melanoma, head and neck, liver or kidney cancer.

This rearrangement joins TRBV28 to TRBJ1-2; TRBD1 agrees at 7 bases. V trimming: 6 bases; J trimming: 8 bases; junction bases outside the gene matches: 9. In germline, CDR1 is MDHEN, CDR2 SYDVKM. The CDR3 has 13 residues. The CDR3 is CASSPGQMNGYTF. DNA of the CDR3: TGTGCCAGCAGCCCGGGACAGATGAACGGCTACACCTTC.

The gene calls are TRBV5-1 and TRBJ1-2, with 7 bases matching TRBD1. V was pared by 4 bases and J by 3 bases, with 9 bases of the junction left unmatched. The CDR3 is 15 amino acids. Per germline, CDR1 SGHRS and CDR2 YFSETQ. The CDR3 coding sequence is TGCGCCAGCAGCGATAAACAGGGGCCGGACTATGGCTACACCTTC. This sequence encodes CASSDKQGPDYGYTF.

The chain employs TRBV28 and TRBJ2-4; TRBD1 matches at 8 bases. The trim removed 4 bases at V and 14 bases at J, leaving 4 bases unmatched. Germline CDR1 is MDHEN and CDR2 is SYDVKM. The length of the CDR3 is 11 residues. The CDR3 nucleotides read TGTGCCAGCAGTTCGACAGGGGTCGAGTACTTC. Amino acid sequence: CASSSTGVEYF.

This chain links TRBV9 with TRBJ2-1, with D unresolved. Germline V lookup: CDR1 SGDLS, CDR2 YYNGEE. The ends were cut back, 1 base at V and 6 bases at J, with 8 bases in the middle. The length of the CDR3 is 13 residues. The CDR3 here is CASSVSRANEQFF. For the CDR3, the DNA is TGTGCCAGCAGCGTATCGCGCGCCAATGAGCAGTTCTTC. The full variable domain, its missing parts supplied by reference TRBV9 and TRBJ2-1, is DSGVTQTPKHLITATGQRVTLRCSPRSGDLSVYWYQQSLDQGLQFLIQYYNGEERAKGNILERFSAQQFPDLHSELNLSSLELGDSALYFCASSVSRANEQFFGPGTRLTVL.

The CDR3 spells CASSLSRQGAGETQYF. The CDR3 nucleotides are TGTGCCAGCAGCTTAAGTAGACAGGGCGCTGGAGAGACCCAGTACTTC. The V call is TRBV11-2, the J call TRBJ2-5; 7 bases map to TRBD1. The germline gives CDR1 SGHAT, CDR2 FQNNGV. This CDR3 comprises 16 residues. J gave up 4 bases and V 2 bases, and 10 bases lay outside the gene matches.

The CDR3 bases are TGTGCCAGCAGCTTACCGACAGGGACCATCTATGGCTACACCTTC. Translation gives CASSLPTGTIYGYTF. This chain connects TRBV7-2 to TRBJ1-2; 7 bases line up with TRBD1. Germline V gives CDR1 SGHTA, CDR2 FQGNSA. Germline trimming cut 2 bases from V and 4 bases from J; bases unmatched to any gene: 7. CDR3 length: 15 amino acids. Based on the CDR3 plus reference TRBV7-2 and TRBJ1-2, the full variable domain is GAGVSQSPSNKVTEKGKDVELRCDPISGHTALYWYRQSLGQGLEFLIYFQGNSAPDKSGLPSDRFSAERTGGSVSTLTIQRTQQEDSAVYLCASSLPTGTIYGYTFGSGTRLTVV.

The chain combines TRBV11-1 with TRBJ2-3, with TRBD2 matching over 10 bases. CDR3 length: 16 residues. Germline assignment: CDR1 SGHAT and CDR2 FQDESV (reference sequence). Trimming at V came to 5 bases and at J to 4 bases, leaving 9 bases not matched to a gene. The CDR3 protein is CASSPWGAGGADTQYF. The CDR3 nucleotides are TGTGCCAGCAGCCCTTGGGGAGCGGGAGGGGCAGATACGCAGTATTTT.

V usage is TRBV19 and J usage is TRBJ1-1, with D tentatively TRBD1 (6 bases). The V and J ends lost 7 bases and 7 bases respectively, with 19 bases between them. Looked up from germline, CDR1 is LNHDA and CDR2 is SQIVND (reference sequence). The CDR3 contains 14 residues. In DNA form, the CDR3 reads TGTGCCAGTAAAGGGGGGAATCGGGGGAATGAAGCTTTCTTT. Amino acid sequence: CASKGGNRGNEAFF.

The rearrangement links TRBV28 to TRBJ2-7; 8 positions agree with TRBD1. The CDR3 runs 15 residues. CDR1 MDHEN and CDR2 SYDVKM come from the germline V gene. The J segment lost 6 bases and the V segment lost 7 bases, leaving 14 bases of the junction unmatched. CDR3 coding DNA: TGTGCCAGCATCTCATCCGGACAGGGAGCCCCCGAGCAGTACTTC. Its protein product is CASISSGQGAPEQYF.

The rearrangement uses TRBV7-3 and TRBJ2-1; TRBD2 matches at 7 bases. CDR1 is SGHTA, CDR2 FQGTGA, per germline. V was pared by 5 bases and J by 7 bases, with 14 bases of the junction left unmatched. The length of the CDR3 is 16 residues. The CDR3 DNA follows: TGTGCCAGCAGCCCCCGCGGTGGCGGGAGTGTGAATGAGCAGTTCTTC. Translation gives CASSPRGGGSVNEQFF.

This clone was recorded only once. The gene calls are TRBV7-2 and TRBJ2-5; D gene uncertain. The DNA end favors TRBJ2-7, so the J call may be wrong. The CDR3 spans 13 residues. The germline CDR1 and CDR2 sequences are SGHTA and FQGNSA. The CDR3 sequence is CASSFDTPYEQYF. CDR3 bases: TGTGCCAGCAGCTTCGACACACCCTACGAGCAGTACTTC.

With respect to this clone: Relative to the germline gene, one junction end is altered; a read error may explain this. The chain uses TRBV29-1 and TRBJ1-1; D uncertain. Germline V lookup: CDR1 SQVTM, CDR2 ANQGSEA. The CDR3 extends over 15 amino acids. The CDR3 loop is CSVEGRDGANTEAFF. For the CDR3, the DNA is TGCAGCGTCGAAGGCCGAGACGGAGCGAACACTGAAGCTTTCTTT.

The rearrangement links TRBV2 to TRBJ1-2, with 9 positions matching TRBD1. The CDR3 extends over 16 amino acids. The V and J ends lost 5 bases and 0 bases, in that order; junction bases with no gene match: 7. Germline CDR1 is SNHLY and CDR2 is FYNNEI. CDR3 region: CASSKTGGTPNYGYTF. The CDR3 nucleotides read TGTGCCAGCAGTAAGACAGGGGGGACACCTAACTATGGCTACACCTTC.

The chain combines TRBV2 with TRBJ1-5; D gene unclear. Trimming cost V 0 bases and J 0 bases, with 6 bases left between them. The germline V gene has CDR1 SNHLY and CDR2 FYNNEI. This CDR3 region has 15 residues. The CDR3 coding sequence is TGTGCCAGCAGTGAAGCAGCAGGTAGCAATCAGCCCCAGCATTTT. Its protein is CASSEAAGSNQPQHF.

The chain recombines TRBV19 with TRBJ2-2; weak D call: TRBD2 (5 bases). The V gene's germline CDR1 is LNHDA and CDR2 SQIVND (reference sequence). There are 20 residues in the CDR3. The V end was cut by 6 bases, the J end by 0 bases, with 26 bases between. The CDR3 region has the DNA TGTGCCAGTAGGGGGTTGCGAAAACGTGAGGGAAATTCGAACACCGGGGAGCTGTTTTTT. Translation: CASRGLRKREGNSNTGELFF.

This chain connects TRBV4-2 to TRBJ2-3, with D hard to call. The CDR3 sequence is 14 residues long. Per the germline V gene, CDR1 is LGHNA and CDR2 is YNFKEQ. V dropped 0 bases and J dropped 0 bases, with 4 bases sitting between them. The CDR3 sequence is CASSQEISTDTQYF. In DNA form, the CDR3 reads TGTGCCAGCAGCCAAGAAATTAGCACAGATACGCAGTATTTT.